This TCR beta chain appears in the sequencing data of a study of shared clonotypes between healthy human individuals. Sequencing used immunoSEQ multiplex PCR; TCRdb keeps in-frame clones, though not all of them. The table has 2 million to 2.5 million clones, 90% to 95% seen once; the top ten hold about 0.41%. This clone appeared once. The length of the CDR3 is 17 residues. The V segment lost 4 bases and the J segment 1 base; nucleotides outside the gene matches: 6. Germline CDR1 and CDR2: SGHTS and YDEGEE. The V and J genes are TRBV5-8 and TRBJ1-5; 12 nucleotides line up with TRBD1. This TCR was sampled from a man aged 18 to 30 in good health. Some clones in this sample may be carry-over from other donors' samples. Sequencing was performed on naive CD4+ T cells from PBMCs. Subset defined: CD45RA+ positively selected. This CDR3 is CASSGWGQGASNQPQHF. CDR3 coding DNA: TGTGCCAGCAGCGGATGGGGACAGGGGGCGAGCAATCAGCCCCAGCATTTT. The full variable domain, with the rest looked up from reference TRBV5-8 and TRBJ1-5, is EAGVTQSPTHLIKTRGQQATLRCSPISGHTSVYWYQQALGLGLQFLLWYDEGEERNRGNFPPRFSGRQFPNYSSELNVNALELEDSALYLCASSGWGQGASNQPQHFGDGTRLSIL.